The 27 T cell receptor beta chains below all came from one sample that was sequenced in a study of CXCR3 chemokines and chemotherapy response in bladder cancer. TCRdb passed the PCR reads through MiXCR, listing each CDR3 protein once. The data contain 13,000 or so distinct CDR3 sequences, roughly 12% of them seen just once; the ten biggest clones take up roughly a quarter. This material was obtained from a patient whose treatment included neoadjuvant chemotherapy. The receptors originated from a human donor with bladder cancer that did not respond to neoadjuvant chemotherapy.

This clonotype was seen repeatedly, ten times or more. The chain joins TRBV5-4 to TRBJ2-1; TRBD1 aligns across 11 bases. The CDR3 has 16 residues. The germline gives CDR1 SGHNT, CDR2 YYREEE (reference sequence). The V gene end was trimmed by 4 bases and the J gene end by 6 bases; junction bases not matched to a gene: 9. CDR3 nucleotide sequence: TGTGCCAGCAGCGATGCCCCCGGACAGGGGGCCAATGAGCAGTTCTTC. Translation gives CASSDAPGQGANEQFF.

The CDR3 sequence: CASSEGTGSSPLHF. CDR3 in DNA: TGTGCCAGCAGTGAAGGGACAGGGAGTTCACCCCTCCACTTT. J is TRBJ1-6 and V is TRBV6-1; 8 nucleotides align to TRBD1. The CDR3 is 14 amino acids. Germline V gene data show CDR1 as MNHNS and CDR2 as SASEGT. The ends lost 1 base at V and 9 bases at J; junction bases unmatched: 2.

There are many counts of this clonotype. The J gene is TRBJ2-5, the V gene TRBV18; 10 positions agree with TRBD2. Germline V gene sequence: CDR1 KGHSH, CDR2 LQKENI. The CDR3 totals 15 residues. The ends lost 0 bases at V and 5 bases at J; junction bases unmatched: 3. The CDR3, as DNA: TGTGCCAGCTCACCACCCGGGACTAGCGAGGAGACCCAGTACTTC. Its protein product is CASSPPGTSEETQYF. Drawing the rest from reference TRBV18 and TRBJ2-5, the complete variable domain is NAGVMQNPRHLVRRRGQEARLRCSPMKGHSHVYWYRQLPEEGLKFMVYLQKENIIDESGMPKERFSAEFPKEGPSILRIQQVVRGDSAAYFCASSPPGTSEETQYFGPGTRLLVL.

This clonotype was counted many times. This chain's CDR3 is CASSPGQGAWEQYF. Here the CDR3 DNA reads TGTGCCAGCAGCCCTGGACAGGGGGCGTGGGAGCAGTACTTC. The rearrangement uses TRBV27 and TRBJ2-7, with 11 bases that match TRBD1. Germline CDR1 and CDR2: MNHEY and SMNVEV (reference sequence). The CDR3 contains 14 residues. Unmatched junction bases numbered 8, after V lost 6 bases and J lost 7 bases.

This clonotype was recorded at least ten times. This sequence joins TRBV18 and TRBJ2-1; 9 bases align to TRBD2. The germline CDR1 and CDR2 sequences are KGHSH and LQKENI. This CDR3 has 15 residues. V gave up 6 bases and J gave up 5 bases; unmatched junction bases: 8. CDR3 coding DNA: TGTGCCAGCTCGTCCACGGGACTAGCAGACAATGAGCAGTTCTTC. Its translation: CASSSTGLADNEQFF.

In its sample, this clonotype ranks as medium-sized. This sequence joins TRBV6-1 and TRBJ1-2; a possible D gene is TRBD1 (5 bases). Germline CDR1 and CDR2: MNHNS and SASEGT. This CDR3 has 14 residues. V lost 3 bases to trimming and J lost 5 bases, with 13 bases between them. CDR3 residues: CASSDVGRVYGYTF. The DNA of the CDR3 is TGTGCCAGCAGTGATGTGGGGCGGGTATATGGCTACACCTTC.

This chain connects TRBV18 to TRBJ2-5, with TRBD1 matching over 9 bases. The junction had 5 bases not matched to a gene; V was cut back by 4 bases and J by 2 bases. The germline CDR1 and CDR2 sequences are KGHSH and LQKENI. This CDR3 spans 15 amino acids. The CDR3 here is CASSLSGTGQETQYF. CDR3 nucleotide sequence: TGTGCCAGCTCACTTTCCGGGACAGGGCAAGAGACCCAGTACTTC. The full variable domain, with the rest looked up from reference TRBV18 and TRBJ2-5, is NAGVMQNPRHLVRRRGQEARLRCSPMKGHSHVYWYRQLPEEGLKFMVYLQKENIIDESGMPKERFSAEFPKEGPSILRIQQVVRGDSAAYFCASSLSGTGQETQYFGPGTRLLVL.

This clonotype is medium-sized (0.01 to 0.1%) by share. CDR3 coding DNA: TGCAGCGTGGGAACGGGACTAGCATCCTACGAGCAGTACTTC. Translated, it gives CSVGTGLASYEQYF. V is TRBV29-1 and J is TRBJ2-7, with TRBD2 identical over 9 bases. Germline CDR1 is SQVTM and CDR2 is ANQGSEA. The CDR3 has 14 amino acids. Losses at the gene ends were 6 bases for V and 1 base for J; bases not matched to a gene: 7.

This clonotype was detected ten times or more. The chain is built from TRBV6-2 or TRBV6-3 and TRBJ2-3, with 11 bases aligning to TRBD2. Trimming at V came to 0 bases and at J to 5 bases, leaving 10 bases not matched to a gene. Germline assignment: CDR1 MNHEY and CDR2 SVGEGT. The CDR3 has 18 amino acids. CDR3 bases: TGTGCCAGCAGTTACTCGCCCGGGCTAGCGGGGGGAGGAGATACGCAGTATTTT. Protein sequence: CASSYSPGLAGGGDTQYF.

This clonotype was seen many times. The chain links TRBV6-5 to TRBJ2-6; tentative D call: TRBD1 (6 bases). Trimming stripped 8 bases from V and 0 bases from J, with 20 bases between. Germline V gene sequence: CDR1 MNHEY, CDR2 SVGAGI. This CDR3 region has 18 residues. DNA of the CDR3: TGTGCCAGCGGGGATGTTGACAGGTTGAGCTCTGGGGCCAACGTCCTGACTTTC. Encoded protein: CASGDVDRLSSGANVLTF.

This clonotype came up many times. The rearrangement uses TRBV6-5 and TRBJ1-2; D is unclear. The CDR3 is 14 amino acids. The germline CDR1 and CDR2 sequences are MNHEY and SVGAGI. V lost 0 bases and J 7 bases, leaving 12 bases between the germline ends. CDR3: CASSYSSRGSGYTF. CDR3 DNA sequence: TGTGCCAGCAGTTACTCCTCTAGAGGTTCTGGCTACACCTTC.

This clonotype is labeled as medium-sized. This chain joins TRBV9 and TRBJ1-6; TRBD1 might be the D (5 bases). Per germline, CDR1 SGDLS and CDR2 YYNGEE. This CDR3 contains 13 residues. The germline V and J ends were trimmed by 3 bases and 6 bases, with 7 bases remaining between them. The CDR3 DNA reads as TGTGCCAGCAGCGAACAGGTTAATTCACCCCTCCACTTT. This encodes CASSEQVNSPLHF.

This clonotype has ten or more counts. The CDR3 sequence: CASYGSYEQYF. Here the CDR3 DNA reads TGTGCCAGCTATGGGAGCTACGAGCAGTACTTC. V is TRBV6-2 or TRBV6-3 and J is TRBJ2-7; perhaps TRBD2 as D (5 bases). This CDR3 has 11 amino acids. Germline loops: CDR1 MNHEY, CDR2 SVGEGT. V dropped 8 bases and J dropped 3 bases, with 8 bases sitting between them.

In this sample, this clonotype turned up once. The rearrangement joins TRBV7-3 to TRBJ2-3; maybe TRBD2 (5 bases). The V end was cut by 2 bases, the J end by 4 bases, with 10 bases between. The germline V gene has CDR1 SGHTA and CDR2 FQGTGA. The CDR3 contains 14 residues. The CDR3 loop reads CASSLGLRPDTQYF. The CDR3 bases are TGTGCCAGCAGCTTAGGACTGAGGCCAGATACGCAGTATTTT. The variable domain in full, completed from reference TRBV7-3 and TRBJ2-3, reads GAGVSQTPSNKVTEKGKYVELRCDPISGHTALYWYRQSLGQGPEFLIYFQGTGAADDSGLPNDRFFAVRPEGSVSTLKIQRTERGDSAVYLCASSLGLRPDTQYFGPGTRLTVL.

This clonotype was counted many times. No DNA is shown, since the ends of the CDR3 on it are uncertain; the CDR3 is the one TCRdb lists. The chain uses TRBV7-5 and TRBJ2-6. TRBV7-5 represents a pseudogene. The CDR3 is 21 residues long, counting both termini. The CDR3 sequence is CISVPEAFYTQHRSGANVLTF.

In its sample, this clonotype was seen many times. The chain joins TRBV7-9 to TRBJ2-1; no definite D call. This CDR3 has 16 amino acids. Trimming left V 3 bases short and J 1 base short, with 13 bases between. Germline lookup yields CDR1 SEHNR and CDR2 FQNEAQ (reference sequence). The chain's CDR3 is CASSFGQISSYNEQFF. CDR3 in DNA: TGTGCCAGCAGCTTTGGGCAAATCTCTTCCTACAATGAGCAGTTCTTC.

By share, this clonotype ranks as medium-sized. The chain carries TRBV19 and TRBJ2-1; 14 bases are shared with TRBD2. Looked up from germline, CDR1 is LNHDA and CDR2 is SQIVND (reference sequence). The ends lost 5 bases at V and 8 bases at J; junction bases unmatched: 5. The CDR3 sequence is 15 residues long. The CDR3 here is CASSQGLAGVHEQFF. DNA of the CDR3: TGTGCCAGTAGTCAGGGACTAGCGGGAGTTCATGAGCAGTTCTTC.

This clonotype has ten or more counts. CDR3 nucleotide sequence: TGTGCCAGCAGTCCAAGAGCTAACTATGGCTACACCTTC. Protein product: CASSPRANYGYTF. The J gene is TRBJ1-2, the V gene TRBV6-5; D not certain. This CDR3 is built from 13 residues. CDR1 MNHEY and CDR2 SVGAGI come from the germline V gene. V lost 5 bases and J lost 0, with 7 bases in between.

This clonotype was recorded at least ten times. The CDR3 nucleotides read TGTGCCAGTAGTATAGGTGGGGATGGCTACGAGCAGTACTTC. Residues: CASSIGGDGYEQYF. This chain connects TRBV19 to TRBJ2-7; D gene unclear. This CDR3 has 14 residues. Per germline, CDR1 LNHDA and CDR2 SQIVND (reference sequence). The V end lost 1 base, the J end lost 3 bases, and 10 bases lay between the germline ends. Full variable domain (rest looked up from reference TRBV19 and TRBJ2-7): DGGITQSPKYLFRKEGQNVTLSCEQNLNHDAMYWYRQDPGQGLRLIYYSQIVNDFQKGDIAEGYSVSREKKESFPLTVTSAQKNPTAFYLCASSIGGDGYEQYFGPGTRLTVT.

The V call is TRBV19, the J call TRBJ1-2; 10 nucleotides agree with TRBD1. With V trimmed by 5 bases and J by 2 bases, 5 bases remained unmatched. This CDR3 is 15 amino acids long. CDR1 LNHDA and CDR2 SQIVND come from the germline V gene (reference sequence). CDR3 protein: CASSPGDRGNYGYTF. The CDR3 DNA reads TGTGCCAGTAGTCCCGGGGACAGGGGAAACTATGGCTACACCTTC.

This clonotype was recorded many times. J is TRBJ2-5 and V is TRBV27; no definite D call. CDR1 is MNHEY and CDR2 is SMNVEV in the germline V gene (reference sequence). The ends were cut back, 8 bases at V and 5 bases at J, with 12 bases in the middle. The CDR3 consists of 12 residues. In nucleotides, the CDR3 is TGTGCCAGCTTTATTGCAACGGAGACCCAGTACTTC. Translating gives CASFIATETQYF.

The table lists this clonotype with many counts. This rearrangement joins TRBV19 to TRBJ2-1, with TRBD1 matching 8 bases. The V segment lost 3 bases and the J segment 6 bases; nucleotides outside the gene matches: 7. CDR3 length: 15 amino acids. Germline-derived CDR1 and CDR2 are LNHDA and SQIVND (reference sequence). CDR3 nucleotide sequence: TGTGCCAGTAGTATCTGGCAGGGGGCCGGCAATGAGCAGTTCTTC. Translating gives CASSIWQGAGNEQFF.

This clonotype was seen ten or more times. J is TRBJ2-3 and V is TRBV7-2, with TRBD2 matching over 10 bases. Trimming removed 3 bases from V and 6 bases from J; junction bases left unmatched: 9. Germline CDR1 SGHTA, CDR2 FQGNSA. The CDR3 runs 16 residues. This CDR3 reads CASSLELKAGGDTQYF. The CDR3 nucleotides read TGTGCCAGCAGCTTGGAATTGAAAGCGGGGGGGGATACGCAGTATTTT.

The table lists this clonotype with many counts. The chain couples TRBV19 to TRBJ1-3; D is unresolved. The CDR3 runs to 16 residues. V was clipped by 2 bases and J by 0 bases, with 11 bases between them. In germline, CDR1 is LNHDA, CDR2 SQIVND (reference sequence). The CDR3 region is CASSISRRSSGNTIYF. The CDR3 nucleotides read TGTGCCAGTAGTATAAGTCGTCGAAGCTCTGGAAACACCATATATTTT.

This clonotype is categorized as medium-sized (0.01 to 0.1%). DNA of the CDR3: TGTGCCAGCAGTCAAGCCTCCGGGACTAGCGGCTACAATGAGCAGTTCTTC. Translated: CASSQASGTSGYNEQFF. The V gene is TRBV6-6, the J gene TRBJ2-1, with TRBD2 matching 11 bases. Germline V gene data show CDR1 as MNHNY and CDR2 as SVGAGI (reference sequence). Germline trimming cut 5 bases from V and 3 bases from J; bases unmatched to any gene: 9. The CDR3 is 17 amino acids.

This clonotype was recorded many times. J is TRBJ2-2 and V is TRBV12-3 or TRBV12-4; the D gene is possibly TRBD2 (6 bases). The length of the CDR3 is 15 residues. Deletions cut 3 bases from V and 3 bases from J, with 11 bases between. CDR3 region: CASSFYQRDTGELFF. The CDR3 DNA follows: TGTGCCAGCAGTTTTTACCAGCGGGACACCGGGGAGCTGTTTTTT.

This clonotype was recorded at least ten times. This CDR3 is CASSEGRSPLHF. CDR3 coding DNA: TGTGCCAGCAGCGAGGGGAGGTCACCCCTCCACTTT. This chain links TRBV11-1 with TRBJ1-6, with a possible D match to TRBD1 (5 bases). The ends were cut back, 5 bases at V and 10 bases at J, with 9 bases in the middle. The length of the CDR3 is 12 residues. Germline V lookup: CDR1 SGHAT, CDR2 FQDESV (reference sequence).